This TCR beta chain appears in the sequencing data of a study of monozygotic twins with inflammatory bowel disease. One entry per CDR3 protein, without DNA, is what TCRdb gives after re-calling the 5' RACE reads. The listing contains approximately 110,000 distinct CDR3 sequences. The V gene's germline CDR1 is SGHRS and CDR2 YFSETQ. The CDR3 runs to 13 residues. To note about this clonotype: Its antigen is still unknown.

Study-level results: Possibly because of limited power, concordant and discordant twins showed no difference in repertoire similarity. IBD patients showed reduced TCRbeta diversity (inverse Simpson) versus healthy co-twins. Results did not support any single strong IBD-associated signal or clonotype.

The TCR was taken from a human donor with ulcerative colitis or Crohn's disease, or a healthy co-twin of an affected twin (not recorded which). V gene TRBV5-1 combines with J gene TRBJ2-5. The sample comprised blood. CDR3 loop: CASSLAEVQTQYF.